Described below is a single T cell receptor (beta chain) sequence and its context. Antigen: not known. The sample is drawn from a study of graft-versus-host responses after intestinal transplantation. Study at large: Recipients were given multivisceral, liver-intestinal, or isolated intestinal transplants. General study points: Recipient marrow harbored GvH clones, some of which surfaced first in ileum or blood. Within the allografts of patients who had graft-donor T cell macrochimerism, graft-versus-host to host-versus-graft clonal ratios were high.

Germline V lookup: CDR1 MGHDK, CDR2 SYGVNS. This CDR3 has 14 amino acids. Trimming took off 7 bases at V and 5 bases at J, with 17 bases between the two ends. TCRdb's copy holds only in-frame clones and misses some; the assay was immunoSEQ multiplex PCR. Of tens of thousands of clones in the sample, 85% to 95% were seen once. This sequence originates from a human donor who received an intestinal transplant. The V gene is TRBV25-1, the J gene TRBJ2-5; possibly TRBD2 for D (6 bases). The source material was unstimulated CD8+ T cells sorted from spleen or lymph node cells, sampled before intestinal transplant. Written as DNA, the CDR3 is TGTGCCAGCACCGACGGAGGGGATGGGGAGACCCAGTACTTC. It specifies CASTDGGDGETQYF.